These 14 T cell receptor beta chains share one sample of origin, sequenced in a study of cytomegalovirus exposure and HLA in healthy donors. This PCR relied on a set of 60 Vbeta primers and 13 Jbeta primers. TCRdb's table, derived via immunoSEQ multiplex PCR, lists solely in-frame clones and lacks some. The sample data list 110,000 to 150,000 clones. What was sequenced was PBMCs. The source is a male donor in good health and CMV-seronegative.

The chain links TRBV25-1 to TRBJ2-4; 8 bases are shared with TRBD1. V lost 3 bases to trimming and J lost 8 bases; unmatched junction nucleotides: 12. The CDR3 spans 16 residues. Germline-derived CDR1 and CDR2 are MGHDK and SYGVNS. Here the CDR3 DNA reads TGTGCCAGCAGTGAGGGTCGGACAGGGCGGTTGGACATTCAGTACTTC. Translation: CASSEGRTGRLDIQYF.

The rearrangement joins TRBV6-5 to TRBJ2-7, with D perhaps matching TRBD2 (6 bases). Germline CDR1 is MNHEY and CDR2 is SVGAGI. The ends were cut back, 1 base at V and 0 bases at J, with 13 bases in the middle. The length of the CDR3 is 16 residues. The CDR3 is CASSYYGTQSSYEQYF. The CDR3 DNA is TGTGCCAGCAGTTACTACGGGACTCAAAGCTCCTACGAGCAGTACTTC.

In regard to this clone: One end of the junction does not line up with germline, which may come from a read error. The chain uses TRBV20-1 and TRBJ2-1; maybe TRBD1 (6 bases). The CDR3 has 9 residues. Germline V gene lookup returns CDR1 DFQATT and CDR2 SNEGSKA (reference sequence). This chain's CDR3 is CSARQGQVF. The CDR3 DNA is TGCAGTGCTAGACAGGGGCAGGTCTTC.

This chain's CDR3 is CASSVDFQLAGLNEQYF. CDR3 DNA: TGTGCCAGCAGCGTAGATTTTCAGCTAGCGGGATTGAACGAGCAGTACTTC. J is TRBJ2-7 and V is TRBV9, with TRBD2 identical over 9 bases. From germline, CDR1 is SGDLS and CDR2 YYNGEE. This CDR3 comprises 17 residues. Trimming cost V 0 bases and J 5 bases; bases outside gene matches: 12.

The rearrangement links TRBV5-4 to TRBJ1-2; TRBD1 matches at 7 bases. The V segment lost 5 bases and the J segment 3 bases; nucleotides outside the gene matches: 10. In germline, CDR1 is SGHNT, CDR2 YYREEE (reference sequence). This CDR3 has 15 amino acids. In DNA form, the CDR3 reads TGTGCCAGCAGACCTGGACAGGAAGCGGACTATGGCTACACCTTC. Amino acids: CASRPGQEADYGYTF.

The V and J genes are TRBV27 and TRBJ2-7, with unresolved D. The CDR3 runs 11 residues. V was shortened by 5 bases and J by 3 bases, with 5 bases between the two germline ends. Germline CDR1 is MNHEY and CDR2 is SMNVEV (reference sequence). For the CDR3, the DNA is TGTGCCAGCAGTCGAGGCTACGAGCAGTACTTC. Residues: CASSRGYEQYF.

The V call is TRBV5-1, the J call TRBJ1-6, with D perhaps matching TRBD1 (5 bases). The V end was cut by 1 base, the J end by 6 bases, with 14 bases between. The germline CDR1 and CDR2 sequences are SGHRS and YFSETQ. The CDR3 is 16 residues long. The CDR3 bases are TGCGCCAGCAGCTTGATGGCAGGGAGGATTAATTCACCCCTCCACTTT. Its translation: CASSLMAGRINSPLHF.

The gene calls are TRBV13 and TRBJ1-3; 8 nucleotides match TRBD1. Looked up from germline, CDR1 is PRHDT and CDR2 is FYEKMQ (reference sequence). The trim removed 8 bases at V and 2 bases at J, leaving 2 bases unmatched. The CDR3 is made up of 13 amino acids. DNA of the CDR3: TGTGCCAGCTCGGACAGGGCTGGAAACACCATATATTTT. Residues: CASSDRAGNTIYF.

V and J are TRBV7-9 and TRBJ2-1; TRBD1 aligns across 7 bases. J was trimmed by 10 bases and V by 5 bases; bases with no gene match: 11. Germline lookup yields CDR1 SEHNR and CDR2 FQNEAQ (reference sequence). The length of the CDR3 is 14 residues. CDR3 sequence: CASSRLDRLGEQFF. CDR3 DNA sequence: TGTGCCAGCAGCCGCTTGGACAGGCTGGGCGAGCAGTTCTTC.

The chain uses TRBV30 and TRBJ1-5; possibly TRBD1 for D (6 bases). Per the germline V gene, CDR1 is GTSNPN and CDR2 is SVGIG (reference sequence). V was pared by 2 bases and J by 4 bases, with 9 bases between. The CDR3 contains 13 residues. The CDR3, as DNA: TGTGCCTGGAGTTCAGGGGAAAATCAGCCCCAGCATTTT. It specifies CAWSSGENQPQHF.

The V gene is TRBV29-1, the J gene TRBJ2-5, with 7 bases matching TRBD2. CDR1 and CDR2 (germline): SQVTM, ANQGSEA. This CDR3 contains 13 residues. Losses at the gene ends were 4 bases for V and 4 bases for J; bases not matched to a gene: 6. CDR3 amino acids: CSVVGGRGETQYF. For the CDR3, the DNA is TGCAGCGTTGTGGGAGGGCGGGGAGAGACCCAGTACTTC.

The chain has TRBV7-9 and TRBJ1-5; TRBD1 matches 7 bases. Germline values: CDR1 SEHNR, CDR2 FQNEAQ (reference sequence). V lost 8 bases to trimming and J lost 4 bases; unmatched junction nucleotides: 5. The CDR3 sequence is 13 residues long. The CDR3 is CASGQQGNQPQHF. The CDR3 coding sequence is TGTGCCAGCGGTCAACAGGGGAATCAGCCCCAGCATTTT. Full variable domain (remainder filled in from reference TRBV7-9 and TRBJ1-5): DTGVSQNPRHKITKRGQNVTFRCDPISEHNRLYWYRQTLGQGPEFLTYFQNEAQLEKSRLLSDRFSAERPKGSFSTLEIQRTEQGDSAMYLCASGQQGNQPQHFGDGTRLSIL.

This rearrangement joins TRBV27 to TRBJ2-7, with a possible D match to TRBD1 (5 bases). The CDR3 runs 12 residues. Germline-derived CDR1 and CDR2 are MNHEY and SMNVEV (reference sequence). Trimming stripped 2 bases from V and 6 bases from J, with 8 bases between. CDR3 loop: CASSLGDSEQYF. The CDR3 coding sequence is TGTGCCAGCAGTTTAGGAGACAGCGAGCAGTACTTC.

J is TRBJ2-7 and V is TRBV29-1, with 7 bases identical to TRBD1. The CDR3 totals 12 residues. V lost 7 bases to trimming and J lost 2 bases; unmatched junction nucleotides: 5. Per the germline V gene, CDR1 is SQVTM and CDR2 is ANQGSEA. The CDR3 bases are TGCAGCGAAAGGGGGCAGCCCTACGAGCAGTACTTC. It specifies CSERGQPYEQYF.